The 8 T cell receptor beta chains listed next were all sequenced from one sample in a study of identical twins. Using its own MiXCR run on the 5' RACE reads, TCRdb lists one record per CDR3 protein. The profile covers 450,000 to 650,000 distinct CDR3 sequences, with about 16% appearing a single time and nearly 0.45% taken by the ten largest. These data also formed part of another study, on yellow fever vaccine responses in identical twins.

Source material: CD4+ T cells sorted from blood. The origin of the receptors is a woman under 30 in good health.

This rearrangement joins TRBV19 to TRBJ2-7; no clear D gene. Germline values: CDR1 LNHDA, CDR2 SQIVND (reference sequence). V lost 2 bases and J lost 2, with 7 bases in between. The CDR3 covers 13 residues. In DNA form, the CDR3 reads TGTGCCAGTAGTATAAGCGTTACCTACGAGCAGTACTTC. Its translation is CASSISVTYEQYF.

The V and J genes are TRBV3-1 and TRBJ2-7, with 8 bases fitting TRBD1. The J segment lost 6 bases and the V segment lost 4 bases, leaving 2 bases of the junction unmatched. From germline, CDR1 is LGHDT and CDR2 YNNKEL (reference sequence). This CDR3 comprises 12 residues. Here the CDR3 reads CASSLGQGEQYF. CDR3 nucleotides: TGTGCCAGCAGCCTCGGACAGGGCGAGCAGTACTTC.

The chain combines TRBV11-3 with TRBJ2-5, with D perhaps matching TRBD1 or TRBD2 (5 bases each). The V and J ends lost 1 base and 4 bases respectively, with 10 bases between them. The CDR3 consists of 14 residues. Germline CDR1 SGHNT, CDR2 YENEEA. CDR3: CASSLVTGTETQYF. CDR3 bases: TGTGCCAGCAGCTTAGTTACCGGGACAGAGACCCAGTACTTC. Looking up the rest from reference TRBV11-3 and TRBJ2-5 gives the full variable domain: EAGVVQSPRYKIIEKKQPVAFWCNPISGHNTLYWYLQNLGQGPELLIRYENEEAVDDSQLPKDRFSAERLKGVDSTLKIQPAELGDSAVYLCASSLVTGTETQYFGPGTRLLVL.

This chain links TRBV25-1 with TRBJ1-4; tentative D call: TRBD1 (6 bases). The length of the CDR3 is 12 residues. In germline, CDR1 is MGHDK, CDR2 SYGVNS. The V and J ends lost 9 bases and 8 bases respectively, with 13 bases between them. The DNA of the CDR3 is TGTGCCAGTCGGGACAAGGGGGAAAAACTGTTTTTT. Translating it yields CASRDKGEKLFF. Full variable domain (outside the CDR3, taken from reference TRBV25-1 and TRBJ1-4): EADIYQTPRYLVIGTGKKITLECSQTMGHDKMYWYQQDPGMELHLIHYSYGVNSTEKGDLSSESTVSRIRTEHFPLTLESARPSHTSQYLCASRDKGEKLFFGSGTQLSVL.

This clonotype was detected only a few times. The V call is TRBV12-3 or TRBV12-4, the J call TRBJ1-4; 7 bases map to TRBD1. V lost 2 bases, J lost 7 bases, and 10 bases stayed unmatched. The CDR3 length is 16 residues. The CDR3 DNA is TGTGCCAGCAGTTTATCAGGGGGGCATGAGAGTGAAAAACTGTTTTTT. Its translation: CASSLSGGHESEKLFF.

CDR3 loop: CATGDLNTGELFF. As DNA, the CDR3 is TGTGCCACCGGGGATTTGAACACCGGGGAGCTGTTTTTT. The chain combines TRBV15 with TRBJ2-2; D is unclear. Between the trimmed V and J ends, which lost 8 bases and 1 base, there was a span of 8 bases. This CDR3 region has 13 residues. Per germline, CDR1 LNHNV and CDR2 YYDKDF (reference sequence). Complete variable domain (other parts from reference TRBV15 and TRBJ2-2): DAMVIQNPRYQVTQFGKPVTLSCSQTLNHNVMYWYQQKSSQAPKLLFHYYDKDFNNEADTPDNFQSRRPNTSFCFLDIRSPGLGDTAMYLCATGDLNTGELFFGEGSRLTVL.

The rearrangement uses TRBV5-1 and TRBJ2-3; D unresolved. The CDR3 covers 14 residues. Germline-derived CDR1 and CDR2 are SGHRS and YFSETQ. Trimming took off 2 bases at V and 3 bases at J, with 10 bases between the two ends. In DNA form, the CDR3 reads TGCGCCAGCAGCTTCTGGATTTGGACAGATACGCAGTATTTT. Its protein is CASSFWIWTDTQYF.

The rearrangement joins TRBV6-1 to TRBJ2-7; no clear D. V was trimmed by 1 base and J by 6 bases, leaving 16 bases between them. This CDR3 region has 15 residues. Germline CDR1 reads MNHNS; CDR2 reads SASEGT. CDR3 nucleotide sequence: TGTGCCAGCAGTGAAGGGGCAGGACCCTTCAGCGAGCAGTACGTC. It encodes CASSEGAGPFSEQYV.